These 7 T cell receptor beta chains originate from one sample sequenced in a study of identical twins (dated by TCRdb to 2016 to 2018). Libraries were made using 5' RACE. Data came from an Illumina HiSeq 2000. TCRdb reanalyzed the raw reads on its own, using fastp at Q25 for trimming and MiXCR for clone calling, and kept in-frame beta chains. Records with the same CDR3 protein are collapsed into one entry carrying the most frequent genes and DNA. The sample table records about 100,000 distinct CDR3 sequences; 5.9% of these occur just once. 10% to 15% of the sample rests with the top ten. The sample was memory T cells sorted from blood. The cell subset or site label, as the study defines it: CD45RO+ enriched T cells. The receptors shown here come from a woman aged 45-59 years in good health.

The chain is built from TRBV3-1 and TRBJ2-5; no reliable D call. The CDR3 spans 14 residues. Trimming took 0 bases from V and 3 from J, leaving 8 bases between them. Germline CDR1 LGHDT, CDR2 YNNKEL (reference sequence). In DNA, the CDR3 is TGTGCCAGCAGCCAAGATCCAGGTGAAGAGACCCAGTACTTC. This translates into CASSQDPGEETQYF.

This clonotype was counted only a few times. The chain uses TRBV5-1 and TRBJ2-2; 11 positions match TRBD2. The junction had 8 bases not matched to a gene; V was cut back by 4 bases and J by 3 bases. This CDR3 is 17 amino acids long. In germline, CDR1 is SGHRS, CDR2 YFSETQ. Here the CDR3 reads CASSLGGTSGYTGELFF. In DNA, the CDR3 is TGCGCCAGCAGCCTCGGAGGGACTAGCGGTTACACCGGGGAGCTGTTTTTT.

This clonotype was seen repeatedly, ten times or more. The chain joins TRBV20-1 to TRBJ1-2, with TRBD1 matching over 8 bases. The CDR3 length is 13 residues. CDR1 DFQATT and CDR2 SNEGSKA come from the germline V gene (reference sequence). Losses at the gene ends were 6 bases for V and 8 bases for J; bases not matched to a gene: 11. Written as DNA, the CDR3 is TGCAGTGCAAGTCCAGGGGGCACGAAGGGCTACACCTTC. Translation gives CSASPGGTKGYTF.

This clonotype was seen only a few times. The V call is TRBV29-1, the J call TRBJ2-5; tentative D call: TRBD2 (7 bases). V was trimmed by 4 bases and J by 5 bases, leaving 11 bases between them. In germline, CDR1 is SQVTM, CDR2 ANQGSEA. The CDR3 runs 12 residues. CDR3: CSVAQGGETQYF. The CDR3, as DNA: TGCAGCGTTGCACAGGGAGGGGAGACCCAGTACTTC.

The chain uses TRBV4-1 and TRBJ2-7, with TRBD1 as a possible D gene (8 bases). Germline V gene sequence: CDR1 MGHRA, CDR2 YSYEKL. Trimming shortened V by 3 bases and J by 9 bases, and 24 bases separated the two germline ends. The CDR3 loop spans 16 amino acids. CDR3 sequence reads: CASSQPTQGGRRVQYF. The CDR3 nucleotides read TGCGCCAGCAGCCAGCCCACACAGGGGGGGCGCAGGGTGCAGTACTTC.

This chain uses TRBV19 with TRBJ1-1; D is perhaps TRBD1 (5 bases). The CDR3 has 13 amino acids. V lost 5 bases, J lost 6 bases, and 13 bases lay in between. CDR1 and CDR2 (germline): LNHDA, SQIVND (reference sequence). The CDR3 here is CASSLGPAAEAFF. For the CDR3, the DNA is TGTGCCAGTAGTCTGGGACCTGCGGCTGAAGCTTTCTTT.

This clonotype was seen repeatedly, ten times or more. In DNA form, the CDR3 reads TGTGCCAGCAGTTTGGTGGGAGGGCCGGGGAATGAGCAGTTCTTC. It codes for CASSLVGGPGNEQFF. The chain uses TRBV11-2 and TRBJ2-1; 7 positions agree with TRBD2. The CDR3 has 15 amino acids. Losses at the gene ends were 6 bases for V and 7 bases for J; bases not matched to a gene: 12. Per germline, CDR1 SGHAT and CDR2 FQNNGV.